Each of the 14 T cell receptor beta chains below was sequenced from the same sample in a study of T cells in lung cancer brain metastases. Measured with immunoSEQ multiplex PCR; TCRdb has only the in-frame clones, and not every one. The sample comprises about 5,500 clones, approximately 87% of which are singletons, and 9.2% rests with the top ten. The sample taken for sequencing was tumor tissue from a brain metastasis. Receptors were obtained from a woman in her forties or fifties with non-small cell lung cancer that had spread to the brain.

The V call is TRBV29-1, the J call TRBJ2-1; a weak D match, TRBD2 (6 bases). The CDR3 totals 13 residues. V lost 4 bases and J 10 bases, leaving 17 bases between the germline ends. Germline CDR1 and CDR2: SQVTM and ANQGSEA. The CDR3 is CSVGDSGLLEQFF. DNA for the CDR3: TGCAGCGTTGGAGACTCGGGACTCCTCGAGCAGTTCTTC.

The rearrangement links TRBV7-2 to TRBJ2-1, with unresolved D. Germline assignment: CDR1 SGHTA and CDR2 FQGNSA. This CDR3 spans 12 amino acids. Trimming left V 5 bases short and J 9 bases short, with 11 bases between. The DNA for the CDR3 is TGTGCCAGCAGCACAAGGGTTACTGAGCAGTTCTTC. This encodes CASSTRVTEQFF.

V is TRBV25-1 and J is TRBJ1-2; D is unclear. Germline V CDR1 and CDR2: MGHDK, SYGVNS. This CDR3 is 14 amino acids long. V was shortened by 5 bases and J by 2 bases, with 12 bases between the two germline ends. The CDR3, as DNA: TGTGCCAGCAGTCCCCCGGGCGGGAACTATGGCTACACCTTC. Protein product: CASSPPGGNYGYTF.

The chain carries TRBV28 and TRBJ1-3; D ambiguous. This CDR3 spans 16 amino acids. V lost 1 base to trimming and J lost 0 bases, with 10 bases between them. Germline-derived CDR1 and CDR2 are MDHEN and SYDVKM. This chain's CDR3 is CASSLFGRSSGNTIYF. The CDR3 DNA follows: TGTGCCAGCAGTTTATTCGGCAGAAGCTCTGGAAACACCATATATTTT.

The chain uses TRBV10-3 and TRBJ1-1; a possible D gene is TRBD1 (5 bases). Per the germline V gene, CDR1 is ENHRY and CDR2 is SYGVKD. Trimming left V 10 bases short and J 0 bases short, with 12 bases between. The CDR3 consists of 13 residues. CDR3 region: CASRDLLNTEAFF. As DNA, the CDR3 is TGTGCCAGCAGGGACTTATTGAACACTGAAGCTTTCTTT.

The chain combines TRBV14 with TRBJ1-1; tentative D call: TRBD1 (6 bases). There are 14 residues in the CDR3. V lost 2 bases, J lost 2 bases, and 9 bases lay in between. Germline V CDR1 and CDR2: SGHDN, FVKESK. Here the CDR3 DNA reads TGTGCCAGCAGCCAATCCGGGGGCAACACTGAAGCTTTCTTT. Amino acid sequence: CASSQSGGNTEAFF.

This clone was counted a single time. The V gene is TRBV7-2, the J gene TRBJ2-6; maybe TRBD1 (6 bases). This CDR3 has 15 residues. V lost 4 bases and J 2 bases, leaving 9 bases between the germline ends. Germline CDR1 SGHTA, CDR2 FQGNSA. For the CDR3, the DNA is TGTGCCAGCAGCTACAGGGCGGCTGGGGCCAACGTCCTGACTTTC. Translation: CASSYRAAGANVLTF.

A single count supports this clone. The chain links TRBV14 to TRBJ2-7; the D is unclear. The germline CDR1 and CDR2 sequences are SGHDN and FVKESK. V was shortened by 2 bases and J by 1 base, with 9 bases between the two germline ends. The CDR3 length is 14 residues. In nucleotides, the CDR3 is TGTGCCAGCAGCCAAATAACGGGTTCCTACGAGCAGTACTTC. Translation: CASSQITGSYEQYF.

The chain is built from TRBV4-3 and TRBJ1-5, with D hard to call. From germline, CDR1 is LGHNA and CDR2 YSLEER. Trimming cost V 1 base and J 9 bases, with 16 bases left between them. This CDR3 comprises 15 residues. The CDR3 DNA reads TGCGCCAGCAGCCAAGTGATCGCGGCTACAACGCCCCAGCATTTT. This translates into CASSQVIAATTPQHF.

V gene TRBV19 combines with J gene TRBJ1-4; D remains unclear. The CDR3 has 15 amino acids. Germline V gives CDR1 LNHDA, CDR2 SQIVND (reference sequence). Trimming took 5 bases from V and 4 from J, leaving 14 bases between them. The CDR3 region is CASSRRGRGNEKLFF. DNA of the CDR3: TGTGCCAGTAGTCGACGTGGACGGGGTAATGAAAAACTGTTTTTT.

The rearrangement links TRBV4-3 to TRBJ2-1, with TRBD2 matching over 7 bases. This CDR3 comprises 16 residues. Germline V CDR1 and CDR2: LGHNA, YSLEER. The V gene end was trimmed by 9 bases and the J gene end by 4 bases; junction bases not matched to a gene: 15. The CDR3 region is CASKPWLADLYNEQFF. The CDR3 DNA is TGCGCCAGTAAGCCGTGGCTAGCGGACCTTTACAATGAGCAGTTCTTC.

This chain uses TRBV27 with TRBJ2-1; D is unclear. From germline, CDR1 is MNHEY and CDR2 SMNVEV (reference sequence). The length of the CDR3 is 13 residues. V lost 0 bases and J 5 bases, leaving 5 bases between the germline ends. The chain's CDR3 is CASSLSENNEQFF. CDR3 nucleotide sequence: TGTGCCAGCAGTTTATCCGAGAACAATGAGCAGTTCTTC.

The chain carries TRBV18 and TRBJ2-5; a weak D match, TRBD2 (6 bases). V lost 6 bases to trimming and J lost 2 bases, with 10 bases between them. Germline CDR1 KGHSH, CDR2 LQKENI. This CDR3 has 13 amino acids. CDR3 protein: CASSSGEQETQYF. The CDR3 DNA is TGTGCCAGCTCTTCGGGGGAACAAGAGACCCAGTACTTC.

This clone was found once. This sequence joins TRBV7-2 and TRBJ2-3; 7 nucleotides align to TRBD2. The V gene end was trimmed by 7 bases and the J gene end by 3 bases; junction bases not matched to a gene: 7. The germline CDR1 and CDR2 sequences are SGHTA and FQGNSA. The CDR3 extends over 14 amino acids. The CDR3 reads CASTAGGSTDTQYF. The CDR3 region has the DNA TGTGCCAGCACCGCGGGCGGGAGTACAGATACGCAGTATTTT.